This TCR beta chain is from a study of T cell responses to AZD1222 COVID-19 vaccine. Study-wide results and caveats: At baseline, just five to seven AZD1222 recipients tested seropositive. Regions 160-218 and 743-854 dominated among vaccine-associated CD4 TCRs spanning spike.

Concerning this clone: Antigen unknown.

The CDR3 length is 14 residues. Looked up from germline, CDR1 is SNHLY and CDR2 is FYNNEI. J gave up 8 bases and V 3 bases, and 2 bases lay outside the gene matches. Generated by immunoSEQ multiplex PCR, the TCRdb table keeps only in-frame clones and is missing some. The data contain 120,000 or so clones, over 80% of them singletons. The gene calls are TRBV2 and TRBJ2-2, with 11 bases matching TRBD2. The clonotype originates from an adult in good health. Sequenced material: peripheral blood, taken on day 0 of AZD1222 vaccination. The DNA of the CDR3 is TGTGCCAGCAGTGAGAGACTAGCGGGAGGGGAGCTGTTTTTT. It yields the protein CASSERLAGGELFF.